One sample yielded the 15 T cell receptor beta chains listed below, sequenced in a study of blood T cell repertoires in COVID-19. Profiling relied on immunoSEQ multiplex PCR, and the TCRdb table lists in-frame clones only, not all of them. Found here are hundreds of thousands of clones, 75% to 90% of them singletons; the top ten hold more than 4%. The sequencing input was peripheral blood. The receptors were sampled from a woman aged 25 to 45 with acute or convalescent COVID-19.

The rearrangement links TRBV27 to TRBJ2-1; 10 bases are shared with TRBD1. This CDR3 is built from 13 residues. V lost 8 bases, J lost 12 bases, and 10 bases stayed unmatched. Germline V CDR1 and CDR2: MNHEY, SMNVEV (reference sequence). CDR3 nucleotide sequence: TGTGCCAGCGCCTTCCGGGACAGGGGAAGGCAGTTCTTC. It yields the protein CASAFRDRGRQFF.

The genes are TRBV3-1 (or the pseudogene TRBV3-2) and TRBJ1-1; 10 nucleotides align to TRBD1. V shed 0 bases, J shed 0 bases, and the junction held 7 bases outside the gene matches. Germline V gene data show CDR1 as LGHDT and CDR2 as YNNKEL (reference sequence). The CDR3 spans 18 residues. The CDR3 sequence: CASSQEGPGTGVNTEAFF. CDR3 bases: TGTGCCAGCAGCCAAGAGGGTCCCGGGACAGGGGTGAACACTGAAGCTTTCTTT.

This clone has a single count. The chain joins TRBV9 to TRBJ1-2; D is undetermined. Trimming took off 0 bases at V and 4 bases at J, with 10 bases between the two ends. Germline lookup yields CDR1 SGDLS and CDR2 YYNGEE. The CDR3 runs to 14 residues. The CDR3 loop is CASSVARGPYGYTF. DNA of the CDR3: TGTGCCAGCAGCGTAGCGCGGGGTCCCTATGGCTACACCTTC.

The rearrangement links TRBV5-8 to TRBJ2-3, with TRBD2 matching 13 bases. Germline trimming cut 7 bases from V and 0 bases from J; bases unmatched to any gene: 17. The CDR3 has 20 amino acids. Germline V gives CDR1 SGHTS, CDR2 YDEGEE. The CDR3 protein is CASPTWAWTSGGPSTDTQYF. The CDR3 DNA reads TGTGCCAGCCCCACCTGGGCGTGGACTAGCGGGGGCCCGAGCACAGATACGCAGTATTTT.

CDR3: CASSLDFTGGYEQFF. The DNA for the CDR3 is TGTGCCAGCAGCTTAGATTTTACAGGGGGGTATGAGCAGTTCTTC. The rearrangement joins TRBV7-6 to TRBJ2-1, with TRBD1 identical over 8 bases. The V segment lost 1 base and the J segment 8 bases; nucleotides outside the gene matches: 7. The CDR3 contains 15 residues. The germline V gene encodes CDR1 SGHVS and CDR2 FNYEAQ.

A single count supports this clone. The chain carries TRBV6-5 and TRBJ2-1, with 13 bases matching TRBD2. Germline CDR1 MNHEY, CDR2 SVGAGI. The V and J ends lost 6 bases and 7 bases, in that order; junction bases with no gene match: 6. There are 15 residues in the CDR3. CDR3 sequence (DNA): TGTGCCAGCAGCTACGGACTAGCGGGGGAGAATGAGCAGTTCTTC. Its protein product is CASSYGLAGENEQFF.

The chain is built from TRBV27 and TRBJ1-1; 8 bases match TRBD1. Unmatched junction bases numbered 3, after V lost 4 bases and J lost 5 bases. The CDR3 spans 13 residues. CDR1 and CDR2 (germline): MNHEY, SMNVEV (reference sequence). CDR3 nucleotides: TGTGCCAGCAGTTACAGGGGGACAACTGAAGCTTTCTTT. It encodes CASSYRGTTEAFF.

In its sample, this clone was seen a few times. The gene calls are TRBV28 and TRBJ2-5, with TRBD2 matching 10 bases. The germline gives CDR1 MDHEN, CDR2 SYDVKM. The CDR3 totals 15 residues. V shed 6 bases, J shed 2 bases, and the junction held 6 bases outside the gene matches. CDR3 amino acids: CASRNSGGQQETQYF. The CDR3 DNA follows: TGTGCCAGCAGGAATAGCGGGGGGCAGCAAGAGACCCAGTACTTC.

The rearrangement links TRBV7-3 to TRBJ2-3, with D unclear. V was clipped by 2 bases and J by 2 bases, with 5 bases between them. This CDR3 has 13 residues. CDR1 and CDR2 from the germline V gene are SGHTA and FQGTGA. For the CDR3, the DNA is TGTGCCAGCAGCTTAGCGGCCACAGATACGCAGTATTTT. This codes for CASSLAATDTQYF.

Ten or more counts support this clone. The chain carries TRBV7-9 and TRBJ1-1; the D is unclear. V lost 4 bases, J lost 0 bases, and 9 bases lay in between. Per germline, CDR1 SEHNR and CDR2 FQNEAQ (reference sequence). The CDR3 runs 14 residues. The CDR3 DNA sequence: TGTGCCAGCAGCTCGAGCATGGTGAACACTGAAGCTTTCTTT. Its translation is CASSSSMVNTEAFF.

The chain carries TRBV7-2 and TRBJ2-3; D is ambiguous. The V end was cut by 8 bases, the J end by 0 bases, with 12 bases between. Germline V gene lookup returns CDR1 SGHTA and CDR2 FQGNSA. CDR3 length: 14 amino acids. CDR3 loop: CASVLFPSTDTQYF. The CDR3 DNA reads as TGTGCCAGCGTCCTTTTCCCTAGCACAGATACGCAGTATTTT. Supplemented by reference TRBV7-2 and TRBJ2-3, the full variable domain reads GAGVSQSPSNKVTEKGKDVELRCDPISGHTALYWYRQSLGQGLEFLIYFQGNSAPDKSGLPSDRFSAERTGGSVSTLTIQRTQQEDSAVYLCASVLFPSTDTQYFGPGTRLTVL.

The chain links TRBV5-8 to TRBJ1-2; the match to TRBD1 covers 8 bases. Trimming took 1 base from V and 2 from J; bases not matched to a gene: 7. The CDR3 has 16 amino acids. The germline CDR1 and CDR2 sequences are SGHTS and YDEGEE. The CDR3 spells CASSLTRQGRNYGYTF. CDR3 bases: TGTGCCAGCAGCTTGACCCGACAGGGGCGAAACTATGGCTACACCTTC.

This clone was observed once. CDR3: CAWSPSGSTDTQYF. CDR3 bases: TGTGCCTGGAGTCCAAGCGGGAGCACAGATACGCAGTATTTT. V usage is TRBV30 and J usage is TRBJ2-3, with D possibly TRBD2 on 6 matching bases. V lost 2 bases, J lost 0 bases, and 9 bases lay in between. Germline V gene data show CDR1 as GTSNPN and CDR2 as SVGIG (reference sequence). The CDR3 runs 14 residues. Based on the CDR3 plus reference TRBV30 and TRBJ2-3, the full variable domain is SQTIHQWPATLVQPVGSPLSLECTVEGTSNPNLYWYRQAAGRGLQLLFYSVGIGQISSEVPQNLSASRPQDRQFILSSKKLLLSDSGFYLCAWSPSGSTDTQYFGPGTRLTVL.

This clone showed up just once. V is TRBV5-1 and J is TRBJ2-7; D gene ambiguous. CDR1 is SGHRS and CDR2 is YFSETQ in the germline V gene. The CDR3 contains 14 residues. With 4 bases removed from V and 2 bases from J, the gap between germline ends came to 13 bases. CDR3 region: CASSLVSGTYEQYF. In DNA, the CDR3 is TGCGCCAGCAGCCTGGTTTCAGGCACCTACGAGCAGTACTTC. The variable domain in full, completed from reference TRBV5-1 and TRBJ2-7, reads KAGVTQTPRYLIKTRGQQVTLSCSPISGHRSVSWYQQTPGQGLQFLFEYFSETQRNKGNFPGRFSGRQFSNSRSEMNVSTLELGDSALYLCASSLVSGTYEQYFGPGTRLTVT.

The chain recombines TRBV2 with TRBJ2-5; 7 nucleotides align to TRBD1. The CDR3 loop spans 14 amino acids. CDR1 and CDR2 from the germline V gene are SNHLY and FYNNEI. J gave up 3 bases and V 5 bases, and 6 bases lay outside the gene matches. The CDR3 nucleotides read TGTGCCAGCAGTATGACAGGGCCTGAAGAGACCCAGTACTTC. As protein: CASSMTGPEETQYF.